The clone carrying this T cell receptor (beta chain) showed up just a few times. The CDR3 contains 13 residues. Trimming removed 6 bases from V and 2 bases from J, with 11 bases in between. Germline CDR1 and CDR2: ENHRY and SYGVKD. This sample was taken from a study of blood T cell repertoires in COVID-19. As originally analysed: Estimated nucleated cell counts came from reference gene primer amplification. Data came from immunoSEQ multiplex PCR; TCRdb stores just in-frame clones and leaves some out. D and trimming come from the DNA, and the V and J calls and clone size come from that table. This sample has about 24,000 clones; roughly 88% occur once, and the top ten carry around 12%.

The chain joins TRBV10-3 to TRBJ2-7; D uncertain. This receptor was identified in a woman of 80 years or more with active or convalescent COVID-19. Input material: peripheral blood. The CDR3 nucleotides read TGTGCCATCAGAACAGAAATAACCTACGAGCAGTACTTC. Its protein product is CAIRTEITYEQYF.